The 6 T cell receptor beta chains listed next were all sequenced from one sample in a study of T cells in Graves' hyperthyroidism and ophthalmopathy. The TCR beta CDR3 regions underwent amplification using RNA transcripts as the source. HTBI primers drove first-round RT-PCR of the TCR CDR3. TCRdb analysed the multiplex PCR reads with MiXCR anew, one entry per CDR3 protein. The sample yields fewer than 110,000 distinct CDR3 sequences, approximately 15% seen once. The sequenced sample was blood. These receptors originate from a woman aged 45-65 years with Graves' hyperthyroidism.

V usage is TRBV7-3 and J usage is TRBJ2-7; 9 nucleotides align to TRBD1. The CDR3 is made up of 15 amino acids. The J segment lost 3 bases and the V segment lost 0 bases, leaving 3 bases of the junction unmatched. Germline V lookup: CDR1 SGHTA, CDR2 FQGTGA. The CDR3 region is CASSLTSGQGYEQYF. Written as DNA, the CDR3 is TGTGCCAGCAGCTTAACGTCGGGACAGGGCTACGAGCAGTACTTC.

This clonotype was picked up many times. The rearrangement links TRBV3-1 to TRBJ2-7; the D is unclear. The CDR3 spans 14 residues. Germline V lookup: CDR1 LGHDT, CDR2 YNNKEL (reference sequence). Between the trimmed V and J ends, which lost 1 base and 0 bases, there was a span of 7 bases. The CDR3 nucleotides read TGTGCCAGCAGCCAAGGACACGGCTCCTACGAGCAGTACTTC. It is translated as CASSQGHGSYEQYF.

The chain combines TRBV29-1 with TRBJ2-1; 15 bases are a match to TRBD2. Trimming cost V 4 bases and J 0 bases; bases outside gene matches: 4. Per the germline V gene, CDR1 is SQVTM and CDR2 is ANQGSEA. The CDR3 totals 17 residues. This chain's CDR3 is CSVVGTSGRYSYNEQFF. The CDR3 bases are TGCAGCGTTGTAGGGACTAGCGGGAGGTACTCCTACAATGAGCAGTTCTTC.

This clonotype came up many times. V and J are TRBV27 and TRBJ2-5; possibly TRBD1 or TRBD2 for D (5 bases each). CDR3 length: 16 amino acids. Trimming took 6 bases from V and 1 from J, leaving 18 bases between them. In germline, CDR1 is MNHEY, CDR2 SMNVEV (reference sequence). CDR3 bases: TGTGCCAGCAGCCTTCGCACCGGGGCCCTCCAAGAGACCCAGTACTTC. It encodes CASSLRTGALQETQYF.

This clonotype showed up many times. The chain carries TRBV20-1 and TRBJ2-5, with a weak D call TRBD2 (6 bases). The V end was cut by 2 bases, the J end by 4 bases, with 17 bases between. CDR1 is DFQATT, CDR2 SNEGSKA, per germline (reference sequence). This CDR3 spans 15 amino acids. CDR3 nucleotide sequence: TGCAGTGCTAGATCCCCCAGACGGGGGATAGAGACCCAGTACTTC. Its translation: CSARSPRRGIETQYF.

This clonotype has ten or more counts. The rearrangement uses TRBV18 and TRBJ2-7; D is uncertain. Trimming took off 3 bases at V and 3 bases at J, with 9 bases between the two ends. The germline V gene has CDR1 KGHSH and CDR2 LQKENI. The CDR3 contains 13 residues. CDR3 amino acids: CASSPTTGYEQYF. Written as DNA, the CDR3 is TGTGCCAGCTCACCGACGACGGGCTACGAGCAGTACTTC.